A single sample gave rise to the 3 T cell receptor beta chains below, sequenced in a study of cytomegalovirus exposure and HLA in healthy donors. Both 60 Vbeta primers and 13 Jbeta primers went into the PCR. Produced via immunoSEQ multiplex PCR; TCRdb's table is partial and in-frame only. The repertoire holds approximately 170,000 clones, with approximately 82% as singletons. The sequencing sample was made of PBMCs. The source of these receptors is a male donor in good health and CMV-seronegative.

There are a few counts of this clone. The V call is TRBV28, the J call TRBJ2-1; 8 bases are shared with TRBD1. The V segment lost 2 bases and the J segment 3 bases; nucleotides outside the gene matches: 12. Germline CDR1 and CDR2: MDHEN and SYDVKM. This CDR3 spans 18 amino acids. CDR3 protein: CASSLRDRSLQLYNEQFF. CDR3 nucleotide sequence: TGTGCCAGCAGTTTAAGGGACAGGTCCTTACAGCTCTACAATGAGCAGTTCTTC. Full variable domain (outside the CDR3, taken from reference TRBV28 and TRBJ2-1): DVKVTQSSRYLVKRTGEKVFLECVQDMDHENMFWYRQDPGLGLRLIYFSYDVKMKEKGDIPEGYSVSREKKERFSLILESASTNQTSMYLCASSLRDRSLQLYNEQFFGPGTRLTVL.

This clone was picked up a small number of times. This chain links TRBV6-6 with TRBJ1-5, with a tentative D call TRBD1 (5 bases). The CDR3 contains 13 residues. Per the germline V gene, CDR1 is MNHNY and CDR2 is SVGAGI (reference sequence). The V end was cut by 2 bases, the J end by 6 bases, with 8 bases between. The CDR3 nucleotides are TGTGCCAGCAGTTACGACAGCGTTCAGCCCCAGCATTTT. Residues: CASSYDSVQPQHF.

This chain connects TRBV7-2 to TRBJ2-7; 7 bases align to TRBD1. This CDR3 is 13 amino acids long. Germline CDR1 is SGHTA and CDR2 is FQGNSA. V gave up 5 bases and J gave up 4 bases; unmatched junction bases: 5. In DNA, the CDR3 is TGTGCCAGCAGCGACAGGGTGGTGTACGAGCAGTACTTC. As protein: CASSDRVVYEQYF.